Listed below are T cell receptor beta chains from one sample, sequenced in a study of CD8 T cells in ankylosing spondylitis. TCRdb analysed the 5' RACE reads with MiXCR anew, one entry per CDR3 protein. The sample shows some 40,000 distinct CDR3 sequences, around 10% of them seen only once. Sequencing was done on a sample of blood, either unsorted or a sorted T cell fraction (not recorded which). Receptors originate from a male donor with ankylosing spondylitis or in good health (not recorded which). The CDR3 runs from the conserved cysteine through the conserved F or W. Fields, in order: D gene, J gene, CDR3 length, clone size, V gene, CDR3 protein, CDR3 DNA. D genes are given only for firm matches. The size entry is marked missing in some rows and otherwise reads once, few, many or a size class.

NA	TRBJ2-4	17	many	TRBV7-8	CASSLGGGALAKNIQYF	TGTGCCAGCAGCTTAGGGGGGGGCGCACTAGCCAAAAACATTCAGTACTTC
TRBD2	TRBJ2-7	16	many	TRBV5-1	CASSSGTSGRAYEQYF	TGCGCCAGCAGCTCGGGGACTAGCGGGAGGGCCTACGAGCAGTACTTC
NA	TRBJ2-1	11	many	TRBV7-9	CASKLGNEQFF	TGTGCCAGCAAGTTGGGCAATGAGCAGTTCTTC
NA	TRBJ2-6	18	many	TRBV6-5	CASSSLGDTPSGANVLTF	TGTGCCAGCAGTTCCCTGGGGGACACTCCCTCTGGGGCCAACGTCCTGACTTTC
TRBD2	TRBJ2-3	13	many	TRBV27	CASSTSGRDTQYF	TGTGCCAGCAGTACAAGCGGGAGAGATACGCAGTATTTT
NA	TRBJ1-1	14	many	TRBV12-3/TRBV12-4	CASTRAGEVTEAFF	TGTGCCAGCACCAGGGCGGGGGAGGTCACTGAAGCTTTCTTT
TRBD2	TRBJ2-3	20	many	TRBV11-2	CASSSRRGLARTFRPDTQYF	TGTGCCAGCAGTTCCAGGAGAGGACTAGCGAGAACATTCCGCCCAGATACGCAGTATTTT
NA	TRBJ2-6	16	many	TRBV5-1	CASSLRGAQGANVLTF	TGCGCCAGCAGCTTGCGGGGGGCGCAAGGGGCCAACGTCCTGACTTTC
NA	TRBJ2-1	14	NA	TRBV15	CATSPSNGQNEQFF	TGTGCCACCAGCCCATCGAATGGGCAGAATGAGCAGTTCTTC
TRBD2	TRBJ2-1	16	many	TRBV12-3/TRBV12-4	CASSLEAGVASGEQFF	TGTGCCAGCAGTCTAGAAGCGGGAGTGGCTTCAGGTGAGCAGTTCTTC
NA	TRBJ2-1	11	many	TRBV6-5	CASSYLGEQFF	TGTGCCAGCAGTTACTTGGGGGAGCAGTTCTTC
TRBD1	TRBJ2-1	14	many	TRBV7-3	CASSLGQGANEQFF	TGTGCCAGCAGCTTAGGACAGGGGGCGAATGAGCAGTTCTTC
TRBD2	TRBJ2-1	15	many	TRBV7-2	CASSILAGGGNEQFF	TGTGCCAGCAGCATCTTAGCGGGAGGGGGCAATGAGCAGTTCTTC
NA	TRBJ2-5	14	many	TRBV12-3/TRBV12-4	CASSLTASEVAQYF	TGTGCCAGCAGTTTAACGGCTAGTGAGGTGGCCCAGTACTTC
NA	TRBJ2-6	14	NA	TRBV11-1	CASSEPTGANVLTF	TGTGCCAGCAGCGAGCCCACTGGGGCCAACGTCCTGACTTTC
NA	TRBJ1-4	14	many	TRBV4-3	CASSQTLRVEKLFF	TGCGCCAGCAGCCAAACCCTTCGGGTTGAAAAACTGTTTTTT
TRBD1	TRBJ1-3	15	NA	TRBV28	CASSFQGGSGNTIYF	TGTGCCAGCAGTTTCCAGGGGGGCTCTGGAAACACCATATATTTT
TRBD1	TRBJ1-5	15	many	TRBV3-1	CASSQGQGTGQPQHF	TGTGCCAGCAGCCAAGGACAGGGGACCGGTCAGCCCCAGCATTTT
TRBD2	TRBJ2-3	14	NA	TRBV2	CASSVQRDTDTQYF	TGTGCCAGCAGTGTTCAGCGGGACACAGATACGCAGTATTTT
NA	TRBJ2-3	12	many	TRBV29-1	CSVVQLTDTQYF	TGCAGCGTTGTGCAGCTCACAGATACGCAGTATTTT
NA	TRBJ2-4	15	many	TRBV16	CASSRNKKTQNIQYF	TGTGCCAGCAGCCGAAATAAAAAGACTCAAAACATTCAGTACTTC
NA	TRBJ2-1	14	few	TRBV2	CASTADSSYNEQFF	TGTGCCAGCACGGCGGACAGTTCCTACAATGAGCAGTTCTTC
NA	TRBJ2-4	16	once	TRBV12-3/TRBV12-4	CASSPSRAGAKNIQYF	TGTGCCAGCAGTCCCTCTAGGGCGGGAGCCAAAAACATTCAGTACTTC